The sequence of this TCR beta chain was determined in a study of OX40 agonist ivuxolimab in advanced cancers. Overall study context: Recorded diagnoses for dose-escalation patients were hepatocellular carcinoma, melanoma, renal cell or head and neck cancer. General study findings and limits: The CD4+ and CD8+ T cells in the blood had expanded clonally by week 6 at 0.1 to 3.0 mg/kg. Antigens targeted by the expanded peripheral T cells were not determined.

Concerning this clone itself: The target antigen is unknown. This sample includes further DNA sequences coding for the same CDR3.

J was trimmed by 3 bases and V by 4 bases; bases with no gene match: 2. The CDR3 sequence is 14 residues long. Germline V gene data show CDR1 as SGHRS and CDR2 as YFSETQ. This table comes from immunoSEQ multiplex PCR, and its TCRdb copy is limited to in-frame clones, with some not included. The sample shows about 48,000 clones, 85% of them seen only once. Specimen: CD4+ or CD8+ T cells sorted from blood, collected in a trial of the OX40 agonist ivuxolimab. This chain joins TRBV5-1 and TRBJ2-5; 11 bases align to TRBD1. The source of this sequence is an adult with an advanced solid tumor such as melanoma, head and neck, liver or kidney cancer. In nucleotides, the CDR3 is TGCGCCAGCAGCATGGGACAGGGGGAAGAGACCCAGTACTTC. Its protein is CASSMGQGEETQYF. Drawing the rest from reference TRBV5-1 and TRBJ2-5, the complete variable domain is KAGVTQTPRYLIKTRGQQVTLSCSPISGHRSVSWYQQTPGQGLQFLFEYFSETQRNKGNFPGRFSGRQFSNSRSEMNVSTLELGDSALYLCASSMGQGEETQYFGPGTRLLVL.